This paragraph reports one T cell receptor beta chain. This specimen comes from a study of blood T cell repertoires in COVID-19. In the original processing: Estimation of nucleated cell counts was performed using reference gene primer amplification. TCRdb's copy holds only in-frame clones and misses some; the assay was immunoSEQ multiplex PCR. V, J and clone size are taken as reported in that table, and D and trimming were inferred from the DNA itself. Among 470,000 or so clones listed, nearly 90% were seen once. Germline V gives CDR1 SGDLS, CDR2 YYNGEE. This CDR3 is built from 16 residues. After removal of 3 bases from V and 2 bases from J, the junction contained 10 bases not matched to a gene.

The receptor was isolated from a woman aged 18-29 years with acute COVID-19. Sequencing input: PBMCs or T cells enriched from blood (not recorded which). The J gene is TRBJ2-5, the V gene TRBV9; 7 bases match TRBD2. The DNA for the CDR3 is TGTGCCAGCAGCGGGCGGGGGAGGAATATACAAGAGACCCAGTACTTC. This translates into CASSGRGRNIQETQYF.